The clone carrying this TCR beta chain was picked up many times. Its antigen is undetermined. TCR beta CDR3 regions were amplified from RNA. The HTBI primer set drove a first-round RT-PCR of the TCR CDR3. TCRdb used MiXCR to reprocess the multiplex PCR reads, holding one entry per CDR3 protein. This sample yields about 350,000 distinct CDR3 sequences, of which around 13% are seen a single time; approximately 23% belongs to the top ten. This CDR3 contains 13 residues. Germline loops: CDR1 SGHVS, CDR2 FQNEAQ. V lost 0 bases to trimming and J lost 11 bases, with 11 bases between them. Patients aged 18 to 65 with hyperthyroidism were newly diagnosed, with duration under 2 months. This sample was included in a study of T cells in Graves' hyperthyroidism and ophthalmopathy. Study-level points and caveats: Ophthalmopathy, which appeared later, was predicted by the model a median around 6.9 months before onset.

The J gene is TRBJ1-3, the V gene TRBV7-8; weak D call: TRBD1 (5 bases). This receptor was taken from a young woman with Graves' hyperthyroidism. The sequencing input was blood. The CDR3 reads CASSLALGGSIYF. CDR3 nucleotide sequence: TGTGCCAGCAGCTTAGCGCTGGGGGGATCCATATATTTT.